Listed below are T cell receptor beta chains from one sample, sequenced in a study of T cells in Graves' hyperthyroidism and ophthalmopathy. TCRdb recomputed calls from the multiplex PCR reads with MiXCR, one row per CDR3 protein. The repertoire holds fewer than 850,000 distinct CDR3 sequences, with approximately 15% as singletons. The sample comprised blood. The source is a man between 45 and 60 years old with Graves' hyperthyroidism. CDR3s include the opening cysteine and the closing phenylalanine or tryptophan. A D gene is named only where the DNA matches it firmly. Expanded clones get a size class; other rows say once, few or many, or leave the size out.

size: .; V: TRBV5-4; D: .; J: TRBJ2-4; DNA: TGTGCCAGCAGCGCCGGGGACATTCAGTACTTC; CDR3: CASSAGDIQYF
size: .; V: TRBV12-3/TRBV12-4; D: TRBD2; J: TRBJ2-7; DNA: TGTGCCAGCAGACCCGGGACTAGCGTCACCTACGAGCAGTACTTC; CDR3: CASRPGTSVTYEQYF
size: many; V: TRBV2; D: .; J: TRBJ2-6; DNA: TGTGCCAGACGGGATTCTGGGGCCAACGTCCTGACTTTC; CDR3: CARRDSGANVLTF
size: few; V: TRBV3-1; D: .; J: TRBJ1-2; DNA: TGTGCCAGCAGCCAAGGCCCGGGAGGTGGCTACACCTTC; CDR3: CASSQGPGGGYTF
size: few; V: TRBV2; D: .; J: TRBJ2-7; DNA: TGTGCCAGCAGTGGGGGGCCAACCTACGAGCAGTACTTC; CDR3: CASSGGPTYEQYF
size: few; V: TRBV5-4; D: TRBD2; J: TRBJ2-7; DNA: TGTGCCAGCAGCTCGCTGACTAGCGGGAGGGCCCACGAGCAGTACTTC; CDR3: CASSSLTSGRAHEQYF
size: few; V: TRBV19; D: .; J: TRBJ1-2; DNA: TGTGCCAGTAAATACTTGGCATTTAACTATGGCTACACCTTC; CDR3: CASKYLAFNYGYTF
size: many; V: TRBV28; D: TRBD1; J: TRBJ2-7; DNA: TGTGCCAGCAGGTCGACAGGGGGCTACGAGCAGTACTTC; CDR3: CASRSTGGYEQYF
size: .; V: TRBV20-1; D: .; J: TRBJ1-4; DNA: TGCAGTGCTAGAGATACTAGGGCAGCCTCTTCACTGTTTTTT; CDR3: CSARDTRAASSLFF
size: many; V: TRBV24-1; D: .; J: TRBJ2-5; DNA: TGTGCCACCAGCGGGGGGCCTCAAGAGACCCAGTACTTC; CDR3: CATSGGPQETQYF
size: many; V: TRBV12-3/TRBV12-4; D: TRBD2; J: TRBJ2-1; DNA: TGTGCCAGCAGTTTAGGGACTAGCGGATGGAATGAGCAGTTCTTC; CDR3: CASSLGTSGWNEQFF
size: few; V: TRBV4-1; D: TRBD2; J: TRBJ2-2; DNA: TGCGCCAGCAGCCAACCTAGCGGGAGGTTTACCGGGGAGCTGTTTTTT; CDR3: CASSQPSGRFTGELFF
size: many; V: TRBV3-1; D: .; J: TRBJ1-6; DNA: TGTGCCAGCAGAGTTCAGGGATCTAATTCACCCCTCCACTTT; CDR3: CASRVQGSNSPLHF
size: many; V: TRBV9; D: TRBD1; J: TRBJ2-7; DNA: TGTGCCAGCAGCGTAGATTGGACAGGGGGCGAGCAGTACTTC; CDR3: CASSVDWTGGEQYF
size: .; V: TRBV4-3; D: TRBD2; J: TRBJ2-3; DNA: TGCGCCAGCAGCCAAGGCCCCTGGGGGAGGGCCGCGGTAGATACGCAGTATTTT; CDR3: CASSQGPWGRAAVDTQYF
size: many; V: TRBV28; D: TRBD2; J: TRBJ2-2; DNA: TGTGCCAGCAGTTTGTTTCTAGCGGGAGGCCGAAACACCGGGGAGCTGTTTTTT; CDR3: CASSLFLAGGRNTGELFF
size: .; V: TRBV30; D: TRBD1; J: TRBJ2-2; DNA: TGTGCCTGGGCCGGGACAGGGGTTATCGGTCGCGGGGAGCTGTTTTTT; CDR3: CAWAGTGVIGRGELFF
size: many; V: TRBV6-1; D: TRBD1; J: TRBJ1-5; DNA: TGTGCCAGCAACAGACTAACAGGGGAACTTAGCAATCAGCCCCAGCATTTT; CDR3: CASNRLTGELSNQPQHF
size: .; V: TRBV9; D: .; J: TRBJ2-2; DNA: TGTGCCAGCACCCCCTCGTGGCTAACGAACACCGGGGAGCTGTTTTTT; CDR3: CASTPSWLTNTGELFF
size: many; V: TRBV5-1; D: TRBD1; J: TRBJ2-3; DNA: TGCGCCAGCAGCCCAAGGGTAGGGGGCGGAGATACGCAGTATTTT; CDR3: CASSPRVGGGDTQYF
size: many; V: TRBV9; D: .; J: TRBJ2-1; DNA: TGTGCCAGCAGCCCCTCCCCGACGGAGGGGATTTACAATGAGCAGTTCTTC; CDR3: CASSPSPTEGIYNEQFF
size: many; V: TRBV27; D: .; J: TRBJ2-2; DNA: TGTGCCAGCAGTCCCCCTTCCTACGAGCCTCCAGGGGAGCTGTTTTTT; CDR3: CASSPPSYEPPGELFF
size: few; V: TRBV5-4; D: TRBD1; J: TRBJ1-1; DNA: TGTGCCAGCAGCTCGGGACAGGGGAAAAACACTGAAGCTTTCTTT; CDR3: CASSSGQGKNTEAFF
size: once; V: TRBV7-2; D: TRBD2; J: TRBJ2-5; DNA: TGTGCCAGCAGCTTAGGGGGACTAGCGGGAGGGCCTGAAGAGACCCAGTACTTC; CDR3: CASSLGGLAGGPEETQYF
size: many; V: TRBV6-5; D: .; J: TRBJ2-1; DNA: TGTGCCAGCAGTTACCTACCGGGACCGCCCAATGAGCAGTTCTTC; CDR3: CASSYLPGPPNEQFF
size: few; V: TRBV24-1; D: TRBD1; J: TRBJ1-5; DNA: TGTGCCACCAGTGATTTCAAGGAGGGGGCGGGCAATCAGCCCCAGCATTTT; CDR3: CATSDFKEGAGNQPQHF
size: many; V: TRBV11-2; D: .; J: TRBJ2-1; DNA: TGTGCCAGCAGCTCCCGGGGAGTCTCCTACAATGAGCAGTTCTTC; CDR3: CASSSRGVSYNEQFF
size: .; V: TRBV7-9; D: TRBD1; J: TRBJ1-6; DNA: TGTGCCAGCAGCTTAGGGACAGGGGGCGGCTATAATTCACCCCTCCACTTT; CDR3: CASSLGTGGGYNSPLHF
size: many; V: TRBV6-2/TRBV6-3; D: .; J: TRBJ2-7; DNA: TGTGCCAGCACCACCGGGGCATCGTATACCTACGAGCAGTACTTC; CDR3: CASTTGASYTYEQYF
size: many; V: TRBV30; D: .; J: TRBJ1-6; DNA: TGTGCCTGGAGTGGGGGTAACTATTCACCCCTCCACTTT; CDR3: CAWSGGNYSPLHF
size: many; V: TRBV11-3; D: .; J: TRBJ1-1; DNA: TGTGCCAGCAGCTTAGATAGGTTTACTGAAGCTTTCTTT; CDR3: CASSLDRFTEAFF
size: few; V: TRBV20-1; D: TRBD2; J: TRBJ2-1; DNA: TGCAGTGCTAGAACAAGCGGGGGAAGCTCCTACAATGAGCAGTTCTTC; CDR3: CSARTSGGSSYNEQFF
size: .; V: TRBV4-1; D: .; J: TRBJ2-5; DNA: TGCGCCAGCAGCGCCACGACTGCGGATCAAGAGACCCAGTACTTC; CDR3: CASSATTADQETQYF
size: many; V: TRBV7-2; D: .; J: TRBJ2-2; DNA: TGTGCCAGCAGTCACCTAGCGTACGACACCGGGGAGCTGTTTTTT; CDR3: CASSHLAYDTGELFF
size: .; V: TRBV20-1; D: .; J: TRBJ2-5; DNA: TGCAGTGCTGCTGGGGGGCCCTTTCCCGGGACCCAGTACTTC; CDR3: CSAAGGPFPGTQYF
size: many; V: TRBV11-2; D: TRBD2; J: TRBJ2-7; DNA: TGTGCCAGCAGCTTAGGGGGCGGGAGTCCCGAGCAGTACTTC; CDR3: CASSLGGGSPEQYF
size: few; V: TRBV5-1; D: TRBD1; J: TRBJ2-6; DNA: TGCGCCAGCAGGGGACAGGGTGACCCCAACGTCCTGACTTTC; CDR3: CASRGQGDPNVLTF
size: .; V: TRBV9; D: .; J: TRBJ2-7; DNA: TGTGCCAGCAGCGCGGCACCGGCGGGTCTTATCTACGAGCAGTACTTC; CDR3: CASSAAPAGLIYEQYF
size: few; V: TRBV19; D: TRBD1; J: TRBJ2-7; DNA: TGTGCCAGTAGTATTGGGACAGGGGGAACCTACGAGCAGTACTTC; CDR3: CASSIGTGGTYEQYF
size: many; V: TRBV20-1; D: TRBD1; J: TRBJ2-7; DNA: TGCAGTGCTATCGGACAGGGGGCCTACGAGCAGTACTTC; CDR3: CSAIGQGAYEQYF
size: .; V: TRBV20-1; D: TRBD2; J: TRBJ2-5; DNA: TGCAGTGCGGAAGCGGGACAAGAGACCCAGTACTTC; CDR3: CSAEAGQETQYF